These 15 T cell receptor beta chains share one sample of origin, sequenced in a study of blood T cell repertoires in COVID-19. Produced via immunoSEQ multiplex PCR; TCRdb's table is partial and in-frame only. The repertoire holds 150,000 or so clones, roughly four fifths seen once, with 13% to 15% in the top ten. The specimen was peripheral blood. These receptors came from a human donor with acute or convalescent COVID-19. The donor label of this sample is uncertain.

This clone appeared once. This chain links TRBV3-1 (or the pseudogene TRBV3-2) with TRBJ2-6; the D gene is possibly TRBD1 (5 bases). Germline V gene data show CDR1 as LGHDT and CDR2 as YNNKEL (reference sequence). This CDR3 region has 19 residues. Trimming cost V 2 bases and J 0 bases, with 17 bases left between them. DNA of the CDR3: TGTGCCAGCAGCCAATCGACAGTGACTTTAATCTCTGGGGCCAACGTCCTGACTTTC. Translating gives CASSQSTVTLISGANVLTF.

This chain links TRBV7-8 with TRBJ1-4; 7 nucleotides match TRBD1. This CDR3 comprises 18 residues. Per the germline V gene, CDR1 is SGHVS and CDR2 is FQNEAQ. V shed 3 bases, J shed 2 bases, and the junction held 12 bases outside the gene matches. The CDR3 bases are TGTGCCAGCAGCTTTCCTACAGGGGCCTACGGGACTAATGAAAAACTGTTTTTT. Translated: CASSFPTGAYGTNEKLFF.

This chain links TRBV6-5 with TRBJ2-6; no clear D gene. CDR1 MNHEY and CDR2 SVGAGI come from the germline V gene. The CDR3 runs to 15 residues. The V end lost 5 bases, the J end lost 5 bases, and 13 bases lay between the germline ends. CDR3 nucleotide sequence: TGTGCCAGCAGTACCGGTTCTGTTAGGGCCAACGTCCTGACTTTC. This encodes CASSTGSVRANVLTF.

CDR3 bases: TGTGCCAGCTCAAGTGGACAGTTCTCCTACGAGCAGTACTTC. Residues: CASSSGQFSYEQYF. V is TRBV18 and J is TRBJ2-7; a weak D match, TRBD1 (6 bases). With 5 bases removed from V and 0 bases from J, the gap between germline ends came to 11 bases. Germline V gene data show CDR1 as KGHSH and CDR2 as LQKENI. CDR3 size: 14 residues.

Worth noting for this clone: The junction departs from the called germline gene at one end, perhaps through a read error. The rearrangement joins TRBV7-7 to TRBJ2-2; 9 nucleotides match TRBD2. Germline CDR1 is SSHAT and CDR2 is FNYEAQ (reference sequence). The CDR3 spans 18 residues. The CDR3 DNA follows: TGTGCTAGCAGCTTAGAGGTAGCGGGGGCCCTGAACACCGGGGAGCTGTTTTTT. Protein sequence: CASSLEVAGALNTGELFF.

This chain links TRBV29-1 with TRBJ1-1, with D unresolved. There are 13 residues in the CDR3. The V and J ends lost 0 bases and 0 bases respectively, with 5 bases between them. Germline CDR1 reads SQVTM; CDR2 reads ANQGSEA. In DNA form, the CDR3 reads TGCAGCGTTGAAGAGACATTGAACACTGAAGCTTTCTTT. Protein sequence: CSVEETLNTEAFF.

The chain couples TRBV6-5 to TRBJ1-1; perhaps TRBD1 as D (6 bases). CDR1 is MNHEY and CDR2 is SVGAGI in the germline V gene. This CDR3 contains 15 residues. Trimming removed 5 bases from V and 1 base from J, with 14 bases in between. The CDR3 DNA reads as TGTGCCAGCAGTCCCCGGGGGGCGGCGAACACTGAAGCTTTCTTT. Its protein product is CASSPRGAANTEAFF.

The chain joins TRBV14 to TRBJ1-3; 8 bases align to TRBD1. CDR1 and CDR2 (germline): SGHDN, FVKESK. Losses at the gene ends were 0 bases for V and 0 bases for J; bases not matched to a gene: 10. The CDR3 sequence is 19 residues long. DNA of the CDR3: TGTGCCAGCAGCCAAGAATGGTGGGACAGGTTTCCCTCTGGAAACACCATATATTTT. Its protein is CASSQEWWDRFPSGNTIYF.

The chain joins TRBV19 to TRBJ1-1, with D unresolved. Trimming took off 8 bases at V and 10 bases at J, with 11 bases between the two ends. This CDR3 region has 10 residues. Germline V lookup: CDR1 LNHDA, CDR2 SQIVND (reference sequence). The CDR3 DNA sequence: TGTGCCAGTCCCCACTCCTCAGCTTTCTTT. Amino acid sequence: CASPHSSAFF.

CDR3 residues: CASSLGTRVEKLFF. In nucleotides, the CDR3 is TGTGCCAGCAGTCTAGGGACAAGGGTTGAAAAACTGTTTTTT. The V gene is TRBV27, the J gene TRBJ1-4; D possibly corresponds to TRBD1 (6 bases). This CDR3 comprises 14 residues. V was clipped by 5 bases and J by 7 bases, with 14 bases between them. The germline V gene has CDR1 MNHEY and CDR2 SMNVEV (reference sequence).

This chain uses TRBV5-1 with TRBJ2-3; 7 bases fit TRBD2. The CDR3 is 15 residues long. V gave up 0 bases and J gave up 4 bases; unmatched junction bases: 5. Per germline, CDR1 SGHRS and CDR2 YFSETQ. CDR3 sequence reads: CASSLGGGRADTQYF. The CDR3 nucleotides are TGCGCCAGCAGCTTGGGCGGGGGAAGGGCAGATACGCAGTATTTT.

The chain couples TRBV2 to TRBJ2-3; D is ambiguous. CDR3 size: 16 residues. The ends were cut back, 7 bases at V and 5 bases at J, with 22 bases in the middle. Germline loops: CDR1 SNHLY, CDR2 FYNNEI. The CDR3 DNA is TGTGCCAGCACCAAGCGCCCCGTAGGCGCCGGAGATACGCAGTATTTT. Translating it yields CASTKRPVGAGDTQYF.

The chain couples TRBV19 to TRBJ2-5, with 8 nucleotides matching TRBD1. With V trimmed by 6 bases and J by 5 bases, 8 bases remained unmatched. CDR3 length: 14 amino acids. The germline CDR1 and CDR2 sequences are LNHDA and SQIVND (reference sequence). Here the CDR3 reads CASRAGQGAETQYF. CDR3 DNA sequence: TGTGCCAGTAGAGCCGGACAGGGAGCGGAGACCCAGTACTTC. The full variable domain, with the rest looked up from reference TRBV19 and TRBJ2-5, is DGGITQSPKYLFRKEGQNVTLSCEQNLNHDAMYWYRQDPGQGLRLIYYSQIVNDFQKGDIAEGYSVSREKKESFPLTVTSAQKNPTAFYLCASRAGQGAETQYFGPGTRLLVL.

The chain employs TRBV10-3 and TRBJ2-7; TRBD1 aligns across 9 bases. Germline lookup yields CDR1 ENHRY and CDR2 SYGVKD. The CDR3 loop spans 17 amino acids. Germline trimming cut 3 bases from V and 3 bases from J; bases unmatched to any gene: 12. DNA for the CDR3: TGTGCCATCAGTGATCCTCCGGGACAGGGTATGGTCTACGAGCAGTACTTC. Protein product: CAISDPPGQGMVYEQYF.

The chain couples TRBV5-5 to TRBJ1-4, with D possibly matching TRBD1 (5 bases). V lost 0 bases and J lost 3, with 15 bases in between. This CDR3 comprises 17 residues. Germline-derived CDR1 and CDR2 are SGHKS and YYEKEE (reference sequence). The CDR3 here is CASSLGPRGVANEKLFF. The CDR3 coding sequence is TGTGCCAGCAGCTTGGGCCCAAGGGGTGTAGCTAATGAAAAACTGTTTTTT.